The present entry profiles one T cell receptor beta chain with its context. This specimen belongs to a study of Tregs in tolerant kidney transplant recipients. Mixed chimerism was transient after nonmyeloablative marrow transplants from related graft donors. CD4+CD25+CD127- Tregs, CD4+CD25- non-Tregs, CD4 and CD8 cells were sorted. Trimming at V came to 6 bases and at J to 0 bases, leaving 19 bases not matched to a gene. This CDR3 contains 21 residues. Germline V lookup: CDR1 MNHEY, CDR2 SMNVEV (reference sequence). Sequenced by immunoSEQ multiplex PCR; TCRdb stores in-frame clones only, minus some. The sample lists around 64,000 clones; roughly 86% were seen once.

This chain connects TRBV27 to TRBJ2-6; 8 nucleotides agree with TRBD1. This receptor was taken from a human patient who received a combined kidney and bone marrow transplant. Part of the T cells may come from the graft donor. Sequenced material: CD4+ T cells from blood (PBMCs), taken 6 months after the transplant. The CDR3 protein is CASSSDFLIGQGSSGANVLTF. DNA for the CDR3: TGTGCCAGCAGCTCCGACTTCCTCATTGGACAGGGCAGCTCTGGGGCCAACGTCCTGACTTTC.